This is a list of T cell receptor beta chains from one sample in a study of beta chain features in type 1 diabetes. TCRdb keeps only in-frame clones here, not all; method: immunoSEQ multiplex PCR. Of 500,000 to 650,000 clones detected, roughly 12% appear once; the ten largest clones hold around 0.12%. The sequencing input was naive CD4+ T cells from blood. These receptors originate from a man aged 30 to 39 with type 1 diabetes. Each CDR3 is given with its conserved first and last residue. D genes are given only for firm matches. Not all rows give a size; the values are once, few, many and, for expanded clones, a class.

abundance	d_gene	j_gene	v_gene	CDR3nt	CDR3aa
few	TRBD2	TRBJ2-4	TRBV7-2	TGTGCCAGCAGGGGGACTAGCGGTGACATTCAGTACTTC	CASRGTSGDIQYF
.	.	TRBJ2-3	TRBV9	TGTGCCAGCAGCGTAGGATTGTGGGGAGATACGCAGTATTTT	CASSVGLWGDTQYF
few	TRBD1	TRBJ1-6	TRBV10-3	TGTGCCATCAGGGAACAGGGGGGATTGAATAATTCACCCCTCCACTTT	CAIREQGGLNNSPLHF
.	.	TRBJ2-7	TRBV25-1	TGTGCCAGCAGTGACTCCGGGACCCTCGGAGGGCAGTACTTC	CASSDSGTLGGQYF
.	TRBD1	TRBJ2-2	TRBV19	TGTGCCAGTAGCAGAATAACAGGGGGCGCGAACACCGGGGAGCTGTTTTTT	CASSRITGGANTGELFF
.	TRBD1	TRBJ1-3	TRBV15	TGTGCCACCAGCACCCCGACAGGGACTGGAAACACCATATATTTT	CATSTPTGTGNTIYF
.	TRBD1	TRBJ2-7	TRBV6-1	TGTGCCAGCAGGGCCGGGACAGGGGGCTCCTACGAGCAGTACTTC	CASRAGTGGSYEQYF
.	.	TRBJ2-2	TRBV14	TGTGCCAGCCGCGTCGCGGGGACCGGGGAGCTGTTTTTT	CASRVAGTGELFF
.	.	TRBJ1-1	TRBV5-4	TGTGCCAGCAGCTTTACCGGGACCGCGAACACTGAAGCTTTCTTT	CASSFTGTANTEAFF
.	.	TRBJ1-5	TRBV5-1	TGCGCCAGCAGCTTGGCCGGTTTTAGTAATCAGCCCCAGCATTTT	CASSLAGFSNQPQHF
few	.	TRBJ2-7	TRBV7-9	TGTGCCAGCAGCTTACGGCTTGGTCCAGGATACGAGCAGTACTTC	CASSLRLGPGYEQYF
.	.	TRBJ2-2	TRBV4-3	TGCGCCAGCAGCCAAGAGTTGACCGGGGAGCTGTTTTTT	CASSQELTGELFF
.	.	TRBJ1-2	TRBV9	TGTGCCAGCAGCGTACAGGGGCACGACTATGGCTACACCTTC	CASSVQGHDYGYTF
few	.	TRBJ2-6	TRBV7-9	TGTGCCAGCAGCCTACAGACAGCTAGCTCTGGGGCCAACGTCCTGACTTTC	CASSLQTASSGANVLTF
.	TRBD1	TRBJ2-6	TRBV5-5	TGTGCCAGCAGCTTAGGGACAGCCTCTGGGGCCAACGTCCTGACTTTC	CASSLGTASGANVLTF
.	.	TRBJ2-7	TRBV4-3	TGCGCCAGCAGCCAACCCCCGGGAACCGAGCAGTACTTC	CASSQPPGTEQYF
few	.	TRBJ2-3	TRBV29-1	TGCACCGCGCAGGTTGGGTGGGGGATCCCTGGCACAGATACGCAGTATTTT	CTAQVGWGIPGTDTQYF
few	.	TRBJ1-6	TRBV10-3	TGTGCCATCAGTGAGGACAGTCCGAATTCACCCCTCCACTTT	CAISEDSPNSPLHF